This TCR beta chain stems from a study of shared clonotypes between healthy human individuals. Study-level background: The cohort comprised a couple of women and a few men. Their ages spanned 18 to 49 years. Whole-study findings and limits: The sole specimen, blood, was sampled, and tissue repertoires likely differ. The study generally estimated greater richness for naive than memory subsets.

Several immunoSEQ plates held equal portions of the genomic DNA taken from each subset. Profiled with immunoSEQ multiplex PCR; TCRdb holds only in-frame clones, not every one. The sample has about 2.4 million clones, 80% to 95% seen once. As to this clone: Its antigen remains unknown.

Germline CDR1 and CDR2: MNHNY and SVGAGI (reference sequence). Trimming stripped 5 bases from V and 4 bases from J, with 8 bases between. The CDR3 is 12 amino acids. The chain links TRBV6-6 to TRBJ1-2; D gene unclear. The TCR comes from a man aged 18 to 29 in good health. Some clones in this sample may be carry-over from other donors' samples. The material sequenced was naive CD4+ T cells from PBMCs. Subset of the sample: CD45RA+ positively selected. CDR3 residues: CASSPSLYGYTF. The CDR3 bases are TGTGCCAGCAGTCCTTCCCTCTATGGCTACACCTTC.